The rows below give T cell receptor beta chains drawn from one sample of a study of blood T cell repertoires in COVID-19. Produced via immunoSEQ multiplex PCR; TCRdb's table is partial and in-frame only. The sample holds some 150,000 clones; roughly 84% are singletons and the top ten take roughly 0.62%. Sequenced: peripheral blood. These receptors were taken from a man aged 55-75 years with COVID-19, enrolled during active disease. The CDR3 runs from the conserved cysteine through the conserved F or W. Fields, in order: J gene, D gene, clone size, V gene, CDR3 DNA, CDR3 protein. D genes are given only for firm matches. Size tells how often a clone was seen (once, few, many) or the class of an expanded clone, and some rows leave it out.

TRBJ1-1	-	-	TRBV5-1	TGCGCCAGCAGCTTTAACAGGAACACTGAAGCTTTCTTT	CASSFNRNTEAFF
TRBJ2-3	-	-	TRBV5-6	TGTGCCAGCAGCTTGGTGCTAGCGAGAGGCACAGATACGCAGTATTTT	CASSLVLARGTDTQYF
TRBJ2-3	-	once	TRBV5-1	TGCGCCAGTCAAGCAGTGAGCGACTTCACAGATACGCAGTATTTT	CASQAVSDFTDTQYF
TRBJ2-1	TRBD2	-	TRBV3-1/TRBV3-2	TGTGCCAGCAGCCCCTTTCGCGGGGGGGTTAACAATGAGCAGTTCTTC	CASSPFRGGVNNEQFF
TRBJ1-5	-	-	TRBV6-5	TGTGCCAGCAGCCGAACGGACAAGGGAAATCAGCCCCAGCATTTT	CASSRTDKGNQPQHF
TRBJ1-1	-	-	TRBV6-5	TGTGCCACCCAAGCCATCATGAACACTGAAGCTTTCTTT	CATQAIMNTEAFF
TRBJ1-1	-	-	TRBV24-1	TGTGCCACCAGTGATTCCCGGACACCGAACACTGAAGCTTTCTTT	CATSDSRTPNTEAFF
TRBJ2-3	TRBD2	-	TRBV25-1	TGTGCCAGCAGTGGTGGGCCGGGAGGCCTCACAGATACGCAGTATTTT	CASSGGPGGLTDTQYF
TRBJ2-7	TRBD2	-	TRBV5-6	TGTGCCAGCAGCCCGGGGATTAGCGGGAACTTTACCTCCTACGAGCAGTACTTC	CASSPGISGNFTSYEQYF
TRBJ2-2	TRBD2	-	TRBV14	TGTGCCAGCAGCCAAGGCCTAGCGGGAGAGGCCGGGGAGCTGTTTTTT	CASSQGLAGEAGELFF
TRBJ1-2	-	few	TRBV13	TGTGCCAGCAGCTTTGATATTCGGGGGACCAAAGATTATGGCTACACCTTC	CASSFDIRGTKDYGYTF
TRBJ1-3	-	-	TRBV29-1	TGCAGCATCAGGGGAGACCCCTCTGGAAACACCATATATTTT	CSIRGDPSGNTIYF
TRBJ2-2	-	-	TRBV18	TGTGCCAGCTCACCGGTGGTAGAAGGGGAGCTGTTTTTT	CASSPVVEGELFF
TRBJ1-2	-	-	TRBV24-1	TGTGCCACCAGTGATCCCTCCGGGACTAACTATGGCTACACCTTC	CATSDPSGTNYGYTF
TRBJ2-1	-	once	TRBV19	TGTGCCAGTAGTATGGCGCAGGGGATACGTGAGCAGTTCTTC	CASSMAQGIREQFF
TRBJ2-5	TRBD2	once	TRBV19	TGTGCCAGTAGTACCTCAGCTAGCGGTCAAGAGACCCAGTACTTC	CASSTSASGQETQYF
TRBJ1-3	-	-	TRBV18	TGTGCCAGCTCACCATCCGGGGGCTCTGGAAACACCATATATTTT	CASSPSGGSGNTIYF
TRBJ1-2	-	-	TRBV19	TGTGCCAGTAGTATCAACTTGAACTATGGCTACACCTTC	CASSINLNYGYTF
TRBJ1-2	-	-	TRBV7-2	TGTGCCAGCAGCCCTAGAGGGATGGGCTACACCTTC	CASSPRGMGYTF
TRBJ2-7	TRBD2	-	TRBV4-3	TGCGCCAGCAGCCGGGACGTCGGGAGGGACTACGAGCAGTACTTC	CASSRDVGRDYEQYF
TRBJ2-7	TRBD2	once	TRBV6-6	TGTGCCAGCAGTTCCCCTGTAGCTAGCGGGAGTGACGAGCAGTACTTC	CASSSPVASGSDEQYF
TRBJ2-7	TRBD1	-	TRBV15	TGTGCCACCAGCAGGGGGACAGGGGCCTACGAGCAGTACTTC	CATSRGTGAYEQYF
TRBJ1-5	-	once	TRBV27	TGTGCCAGCAGTTCACGGGGGGTGCATCAGCCCCAGCATTTT	CASSSRGVHQPQHF
TRBJ1-4	TRBD1	-	TRBV7-9	TGTGCCAGCAGCTTAGGGGGACAGGGCCGTGGTTATGAAAAACTGTTTTTT	CASSLGGQGRGYEKLFF
TRBJ1-4	-	-	TRBV28	TGTGCCAGCAGTTCTAGAGGAGGGCCTAATGAAAAACTGTTTTTT	CASSSRGGPNEKLFF
TRBJ1-4	-	-	TRBV25-1	TGTGCCAGCAGGGATACCGGGGGACGAAATGAAAAACTGTTTTTT	CASRDTGGRNEKLFF
TRBJ1-4	TRBD1	-	TRBV6-6	TGTGCCAGCAGCACCCAGACAGGGGGAGAAAAACTGTTTTTT	CASSTQTGGEKLFF
TRBJ1-2	-	once	TRBV6-5	TGTGCCAGCAGGGGGCAGGGAGGAATTAACTATGGCTACACCTTC	CASRGQGGINYGYTF
TRBJ1-5	TRBD1	-	TRBV6-2/TRBV6-3	TGTGCCAGCAGTTACTTCGGACAGGGAGGGAATCAGCCCCAGCATTTT	CASSYFGQGGNQPQHF
TRBJ1-1	-	-	TRBV7-9	TGTGCCAGCAGCTTATCCGGGAACACTGAAGCTTTCTTT	CASSLSGNTEAFF
TRBJ2-1	TRBD1	-	TRBV18	TGTGCCAGCTCACCACCTACCGGGACAGGGAAGCAAAATGAGCAGTTCTTC	CASSPPTGTGKQNEQFF
TRBJ1-1	TRBD1	-	TRBV15	TGTGCCACCAGCGAGCAGAGTTGGGACAGGCATACTGAAGCTTTCTTT	CATSEQSWDRHTEAFF
TRBJ2-2	TRBD2	once	TRBV28	TGTGCCAGCAGTCCCGGGGGGGGTTCCGAGCTGTTTTTT	CASSPGGGSELFF
TRBJ1-1	-	-	TRBV18	TGTGCCAGCTCAGACAACAACCACCCCGGCACTGAAGCTTTCTTT	CASSDNNHPGTEAFF
TRBJ2-1	TRBD2	-	TRBV18	TGTGCCAGCTCACGTGATGAAATAGCGGGAACCAATGAGCAGTTCTTC	CASSRDEIAGTNEQFF
TRBJ1-1	TRBD1	-	TRBV6-1	TGTGCCAGCACCAAAGGACAGGTCACTGAAGCTTTCTTT	CASTKGQVTEAFF
TRBJ1-1	-	once	TRBV10-2	TGCGCCAGCAGTGAGCTAAAGCTTCTTGAAGCTTTCTTT	CASSELKLLEAFF
TRBJ2-3	TRBD2	-	TRBV14	TGTGCCAGCAGCTCCGGGACTAGCGGGAGGGCCGGAGATACGCAGTATTTT	CASSSGTSGRAGDTQYF
TRBJ1-1	-	-	TRBV9	TGTGCCAGCAGCGCCCTCACGGGACACCTGAACACTGAAGCTTTCTTT	CASSALTGHLNTEAFF
TRBJ2-5	TRBD2	-	TRBV6-5	TGTGCCAGCAGGCCGTGGACGGGCGGGGGGGAGACCCAGTACTTC	CASRPWTGGGETQYF
TRBJ1-6	-	-	TRBV6-5	TGTGCCAGCAGGCAGACTCGCGGGTTTTCACCCCTCCACTTT	CASRQTRGFSPLHF
TRBJ1-4	TRBD1	-	TRBV4-2	TGTGCCAGCAGCCAAGACAGGGGGCTTGAAAAACTGTTTTTT	CASSQDRGLEKLFF
TRBJ2-7	TRBD2	-	TRBV7-3	TGTGCCAGCAGCTTAACCCCGGGACTAGCGGGAAGCGGCGAGCAGTACTTC	CASSLTPGLAGSGEQYF
TRBJ1-1	TRBD1	-	TRBV28	TGTGCCAGCAGATCAAGTGCGGGACAGCGTATGAACACTGAAGCTTTCTTT	CASRSSAGQRMNTEAFF
TRBJ2-7	TRBD1	-	TRBV5-1	TGCGCCAGCAGCTTGGGGGACAGGGCCTACGAGCAGTACTTC	CASSLGDRAYEQYF
TRBJ1-1	TRBD1	-	TRBV12-3/TRBV12-4	TGTGCCAGCAGTGTAGGGACAGGGAAAGCTTTCTTT	CASSVGTGKAFF
TRBJ1-4	-	once	TRBV18	TGTGCCAGCTCCTCTGGGGACATCCGAGGAGCTAATGAAAAACTGTTTTTT	CASSSGDIRGANEKLFF
TRBJ2-5	-	-	TRBV7-7	TGTGCTAGCAGCTTAGGTGAAGGGGGTTACGAGACCCAGTACTTC	CASSLGEGGYETQYF
TRBJ1-1	TRBD1	-	TRBV7-6	TGTGCCAGCAGCTTGGGAGGACAGGGGGCGACTGAAGCTTTCTTT	CASSLGGQGATEAFF
TRBJ1-1	TRBD1	-	TRBV19	TGTGCCAGTAGTACCCTAACTACAGGGGGACACGGAGCTTTCTTT	CASSTLTTGGHGAFF